Below are 25 T cell receptor beta chains sequenced from a single sample in a study of T cells expressing NK-cell markers. Reanalyzing the 5' RACE reads, TCRdb keeps one entry per CDR3 protein, without DNA. This sample lists a few hundred thousand distinct CDR3 sequences; its ten largest clones have under 6.5%. Sequencing input: blood T cells: a sorted CD56 or NKG2C T cell subset, CD4+ or CD8+ T cells, or bulk PBMC T cells (not recorded which). These receptor sequences come from a man aged 18-69 years in good health.

V gene TRBV5-1 combines with J gene TRBJ2-7; the TCRdb D gene call, TRBD2, has no DNA to confirm it. The CDR3 loop spans 15 amino acids. Germline V CDR1 and CDR2: SGHRS, YFSETQ. This CDR3 reads CASSLSPQLAYEQYF. The full variable domain, rest sourced from reference TRBV5-1 and TRBJ2-7, is KAGVTQTPRYLIKTRGQQVTLSCSPISGHRSVSWYQQTPGQGLQFLFEYFSETQRNKGNFPGRFSGRQFSNSRSEMNVSTLELGDSALYLCASSLSPQLAYEQYFGPGTRLTVT.

This chain uses TRBV11-1 with TRBJ2-5; the TRBD2 assignment by TCRdb is unverifiable without DNA. Germline V lookup: CDR1 SGHAT, CDR2 FQDESV (reference sequence). The CDR3 is made up of 18 amino acids. The CDR3 reads CASSPNSLAGRSDETQYF.

This chain connects TRBV12-3 or TRBV12-4 to TRBJ2-7; the D gene TCRdb calls, TRBD1, cannot be checked with no DNA. The CDR3 length is 15 residues. The CDR3 reads CASSPGQHRTYEQYF.

V is TRBV7-6 and J is TRBJ2-3; without DNA, the TCRdb call of TRBD1 cannot be checked. The CDR3 runs to 20 residues. Per the germline V gene, CDR1 is SGHVS and CDR2 is FNYEAQ. CDR3 sequence reads: CASSLRPGAGPSGLTDTQYF. The full variable domain, in which reference TRBV7-6 and TRBJ2-3 provide the parts outside the CDR3, is GAGVSQSPRYKVTKRGQDVALRCDPISGHVSLYWYRQALGQGPEFLTYFNYEAQQDKSGLPNDRFSAERPEGSISTLTIQRTEQRDSAMYRCASSLRPGAGPSGLTDTQYFGPGTRLTVL.

The V call is TRBV29-1, the J call TRBJ2-7; TCRdb returns TRBD1, unconfirmable since there is no DNA. The V gene's germline CDR1 is SQVTM and CDR2 ANQGSEA. The CDR3 sequence is 13 residues long. Here the CDR3 reads CSVEGQGRYEQYF.

The gene calls are TRBV29-1 and TRBJ1-1; the D call of TRBD1 rests on TCRdb alone, since no DNA is present to check it. Per the germline V gene, CDR1 is SQVTM and CDR2 is ANQGSEA. CDR3 length equals 12 residues. The chain's CDR3 is CSGGDINTEAFF. Together with reference TRBV29-1 and TRBJ1-1, the CDR3 gives the full variable domain: SAVISQKPSRDICQRGTSLTIQCQVDSQVTMMFWYRQQPGQSLTLIATANQGSEATYESGFVIDKFPISRPNLTFSTLTVSNMSPEDSSIYLCSGGDINTEAFFGQGTRLTVV.

The rearrangement links TRBV7-3 to TRBJ1-6. There are 15 residues in the CDR3. From germline, CDR1 is SGHTA and CDR2 FQGTGA. This CDR3 is CASSPLPGYNSPLHF.

The V gene is TRBV12-5, the J gene TRBJ2-6; the TCRdb call, TRBD1, lacks DNA for checking. Germline CDR1 reads LGHNT; CDR2 reads FRNRAP. The CDR3 runs to 17 residues. This CDR3 reads CASVRAGGSLRANVLTF. Supplemented by reference TRBV12-5 and TRBJ2-6, the full variable domain reads DARVTQTPRHKVTEMGQEVTMRCQPILGHNTVFWYRQTMMQGLELLAYFRNRAPLDDSGMPKDRFSAEMPDATLATLKIQPSEPRDSAVYFCASVRAGGSLRANVLTFGAGSRLTVL.

The chain links TRBV6-1 to TRBJ2-3; TCRdb returns TRBD2, unconfirmable since there is no DNA. The CDR3 covers 19 residues. Germline V gene sequence: CDR1 MNHNS, CDR2 SASEGT. The CDR3 sequence is CASSHHRGRGGGGTDTQYF.

V is TRBV18 and J is TRBJ2-7; the D call from TCRdb, TRBD1, cannot be confirmed without DNA. The CDR3 length is 13 residues. From germline, CDR1 is KGHSH and CDR2 LQKENI. CDR3 region: CASSRDGLNEQYF.

The chain carries TRBV5-1 and TRBJ2-7; there is no DNA to check the TCRdb D call of TRBD2. The V gene's germline CDR1 is SGHRS and CDR2 YFSETQ. This CDR3 is built from 17 residues. CDR3 amino acids: CASSLDPPPSPTYEQYF.

The chain uses TRBV28 and TRBJ2-1; checking the TCRdb D call of TRBD1 is not possible without DNA. Germline assignment: CDR1 MDHEN and CDR2 SYDVKM. The CDR3 has 14 residues. CDR3 residues: CASRASGGGNEQFF.

The CDR3 reads CASISRTASSGANVLTF. The V gene is TRBV7-9, the J gene TRBJ2-6. Germline V gives CDR1 SEHNR, CDR2 FQNEAQ (reference sequence). The length of the CDR3 is 17 residues.

V and J are TRBV18 and TRBJ1-1; the D call of TRBD1 rests on TCRdb alone, since no DNA is present to check it. Germline V gene sequence: CDR1 KGHSH, CDR2 LQKENI. There are 14 residues in the CDR3. The CDR3 here is CASSALQGRTEAFF.

The J gene is TRBJ2-4, the V gene TRBV3-1; the TRBD1 assignment by TCRdb is unverifiable without DNA. The V gene's germline CDR1 is LGHDT and CDR2 YNNKEL (reference sequence). There are 15 residues in the CDR3. The CDR3 region is CASSQDTGFMYIQYF.

V is TRBV7-2 and J is TRBJ2-1; the D call of TRBD1 rests on TCRdb alone, since no DNA is present to check it. The germline V gene encodes CDR1 SGHTA and CDR2 FQGNSA. The CDR3 has 14 residues. Here the CDR3 reads CASSPSGGDNEQFF.

The rearrangement links TRBV11-2 to TRBJ2-2; checking the TCRdb D call of TRBD1 is not possible without DNA. CDR3 length: 18 amino acids. The germline CDR1 and CDR2 sequences are SGHAT and FQNNGV. This CDR3 is CASSLGGRGTGTTGELFF.

V gene TRBV3-1 combines with J gene TRBJ1-1; TCRdb calls TRBD1, which cannot be checked without DNA. The CDR3 covers 14 residues. The germline CDR1 and CDR2 sequences are LGHDT and YNNKEL (reference sequence). CDR3 region: CASSHGDRITKAFF.

The genes are TRBV2 and TRBJ2-3; checking the TCRdb D call of TRBD2 is not possible without DNA. The CDR3 runs to 15 residues. Germline V lookup: CDR1 SNHLY, CDR2 FYNNEI. The chain's CDR3 is CASSERGGVTDTQYF.

The V gene is TRBV3-1, the J gene TRBJ2-2; the TRBD2 assignment by TCRdb is unverifiable without DNA. CDR3 size: 15 residues. Germline CDR1 and CDR2: LGHDT and YNNKEL (reference sequence). CDR3 amino acids: CASSQRGGGTGELFF.

This chain joins TRBV9 and TRBJ2-1; TCRdb gives TRBD1 as the D gene, but with no DNA this cannot be confirmed. This CDR3 is 16 amino acids long. Germline assignment: CDR1 SGDLS and CDR2 YYNGEE. The CDR3 is CASSPLQGTTYNEQFF.

CDR3 in amino acids: CASSLSFSKGGPDF. The chain joins TRBV5-1 to TRBJ2-5; as DNA is missing, the TRBD1 call by TCRdb cannot be tested. CDR1 and CDR2 (germline): SGHRS, YFSETQ. The CDR3 loop spans 14 amino acids.

CDR3 protein: CASSSGSGQGFRTDTQYF. This sequence joins TRBV5-1 and TRBJ2-3; no DNA is available, so the TRBD1 call from TCRdb remains unchecked. This CDR3 is 18 amino acids long. Germline V gives CDR1 SGHRS, CDR2 YFSETQ.

The V gene is TRBV27, the J gene TRBJ2-5; TCRdb gives TRBD1 as the D gene, but with no DNA this cannot be confirmed. The length of the CDR3 is 14 residues. Germline V gene sequence: CDR1 MNHEY, CDR2 SMNVEV (reference sequence). CDR3 loop: CASRDLGGGETQYF.

The chain recombines TRBV6-1 with TRBJ2-7; TCRdb proposes TRBD1, but this gene call is untestable without DNA. Germline lookup yields CDR1 MNHNS and CDR2 SASEGT. The CDR3 is 13 amino acids. CDR3 amino acids: CAIYFPPIYEQYF.